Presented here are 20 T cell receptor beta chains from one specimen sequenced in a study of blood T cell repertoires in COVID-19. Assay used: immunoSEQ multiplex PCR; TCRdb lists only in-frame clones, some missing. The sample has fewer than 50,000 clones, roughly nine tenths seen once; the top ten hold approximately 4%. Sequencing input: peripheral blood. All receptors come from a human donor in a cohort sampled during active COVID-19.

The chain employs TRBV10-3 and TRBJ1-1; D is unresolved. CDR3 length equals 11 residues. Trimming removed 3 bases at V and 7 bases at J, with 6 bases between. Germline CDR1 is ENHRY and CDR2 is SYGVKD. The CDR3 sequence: CAISELGEAFF. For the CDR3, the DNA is TGTGCCATCAGTGAACTCGGTGAAGCTTTCTTT.

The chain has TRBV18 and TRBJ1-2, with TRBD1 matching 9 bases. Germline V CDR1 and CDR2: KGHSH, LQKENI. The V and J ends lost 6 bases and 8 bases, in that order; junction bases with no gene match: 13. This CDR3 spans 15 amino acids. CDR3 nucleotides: TGTGCCAGCTCGCTTGGGACAGGGTATGAAGGAGGCTACACCTTC. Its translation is CASSLGTGYEGGYTF.

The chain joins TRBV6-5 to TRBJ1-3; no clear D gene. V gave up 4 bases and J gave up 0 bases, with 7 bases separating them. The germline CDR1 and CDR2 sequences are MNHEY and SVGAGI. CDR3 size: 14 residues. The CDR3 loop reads CASSLQYSGNTIYF. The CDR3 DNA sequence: TGTGCCAGCAGTTTACAGTACTCTGGAAACACCATATATTTT.

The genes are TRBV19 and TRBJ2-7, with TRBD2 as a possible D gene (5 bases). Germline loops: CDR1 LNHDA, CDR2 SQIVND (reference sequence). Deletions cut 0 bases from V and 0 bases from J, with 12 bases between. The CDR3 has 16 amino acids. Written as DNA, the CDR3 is TGTGCCAGTAGTATAGATGGGAGTTGGAGCTCCTACGAGCAGTACTTC. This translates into CASSIDGSWSSYEQYF.

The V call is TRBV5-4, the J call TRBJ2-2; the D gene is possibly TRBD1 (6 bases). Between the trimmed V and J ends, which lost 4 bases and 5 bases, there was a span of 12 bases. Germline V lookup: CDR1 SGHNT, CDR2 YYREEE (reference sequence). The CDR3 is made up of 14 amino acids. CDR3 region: CASSRSQGTGELFF. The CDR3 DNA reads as TGTGCCAGCAGCCGGAGTCAGGGGACCGGGGAGCTGTTTTTT.

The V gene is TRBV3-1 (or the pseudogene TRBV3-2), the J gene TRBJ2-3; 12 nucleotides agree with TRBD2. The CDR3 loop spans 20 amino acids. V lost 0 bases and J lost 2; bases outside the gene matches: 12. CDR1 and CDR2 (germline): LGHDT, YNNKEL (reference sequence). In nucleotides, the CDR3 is TGTGCCAGCAGCCAAGATTGGTATGGGACTAGCGGGCGTACCACAGATACGCAGTATTTT. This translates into CASSQDWYGTSGRTTDTQYF.

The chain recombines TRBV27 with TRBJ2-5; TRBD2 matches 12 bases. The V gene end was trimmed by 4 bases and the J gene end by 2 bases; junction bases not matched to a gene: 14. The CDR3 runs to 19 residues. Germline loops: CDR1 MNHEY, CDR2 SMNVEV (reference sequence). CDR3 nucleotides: TGTGCCAGCAGTTCCAGTGGACTAGCGGGGTGGGGCTATCAAGAGACCCAGTACTTC. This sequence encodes CASSSSGLAGWGYQETQYF.

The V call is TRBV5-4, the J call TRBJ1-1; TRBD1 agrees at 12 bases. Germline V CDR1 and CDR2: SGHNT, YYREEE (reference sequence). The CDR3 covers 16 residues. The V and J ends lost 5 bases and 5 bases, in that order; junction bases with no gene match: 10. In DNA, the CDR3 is TGTGCCAGCAGTTATCCGGGACAGGGGGCACTGACTGAAGCTTTCTTT. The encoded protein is CASSYPGQGALTEAFF.

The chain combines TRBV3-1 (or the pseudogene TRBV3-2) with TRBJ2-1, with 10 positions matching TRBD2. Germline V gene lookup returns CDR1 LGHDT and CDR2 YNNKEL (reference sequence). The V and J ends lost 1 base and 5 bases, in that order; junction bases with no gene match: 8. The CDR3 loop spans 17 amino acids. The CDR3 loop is CASSQGTSGQLNNEQFF. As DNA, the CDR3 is TGTGCCAGCAGCCAAGGGACTAGCGGACAGTTAAACAATGAGCAGTTCTTC.

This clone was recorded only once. CDR3: CASSLSGSTDTQYF. CDR3 DNA sequence: TGTGCCAGCAGTCTTAGCGGGAGTACAGATACGCAGTATTTT. The chain employs TRBV7-3 and TRBJ2-3; TRBD2 matches at 9 bases. V lost 6 bases to trimming and J lost 3 bases; unmatched junction nucleotides: 4. The CDR3 contains 14 residues. Per germline, CDR1 SGHTA and CDR2 FQGTGA.

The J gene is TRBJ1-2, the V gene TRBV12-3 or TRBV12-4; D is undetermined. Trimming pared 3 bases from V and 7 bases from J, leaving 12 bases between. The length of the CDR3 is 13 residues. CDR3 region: CASSFAPGSGYTF. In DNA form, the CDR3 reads TGTGCCAGCAGTTTTGCCCCTGGCTCTGGCTACACCTTC.

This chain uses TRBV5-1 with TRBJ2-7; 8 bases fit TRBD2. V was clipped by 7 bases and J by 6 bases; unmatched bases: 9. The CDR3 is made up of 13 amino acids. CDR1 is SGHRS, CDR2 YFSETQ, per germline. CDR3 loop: CASSGAGGGEQYF. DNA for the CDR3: TGCGCCAGCTCGGGGGCGGGAGGAGGCGAGCAGTACTTC.

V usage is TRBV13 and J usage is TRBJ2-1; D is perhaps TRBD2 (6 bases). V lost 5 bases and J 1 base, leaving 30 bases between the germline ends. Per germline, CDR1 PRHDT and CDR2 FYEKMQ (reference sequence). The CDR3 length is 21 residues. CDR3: CASSPPLRSGDGLRSYNEQFF. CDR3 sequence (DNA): TGTGCCAGCAGCCCCCCCTTACGGTCGGGAGATGGTCTCAGGTCCTACAATGAGCAGTTCTTC.

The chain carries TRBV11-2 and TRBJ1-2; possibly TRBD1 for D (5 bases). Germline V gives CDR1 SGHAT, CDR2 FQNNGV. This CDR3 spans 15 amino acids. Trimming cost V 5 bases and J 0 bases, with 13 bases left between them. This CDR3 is CASSGHLLANYGYTF. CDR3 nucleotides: TGTGCCAGCAGCGGACACCTGTTAGCTAACTATGGCTACACCTTC.

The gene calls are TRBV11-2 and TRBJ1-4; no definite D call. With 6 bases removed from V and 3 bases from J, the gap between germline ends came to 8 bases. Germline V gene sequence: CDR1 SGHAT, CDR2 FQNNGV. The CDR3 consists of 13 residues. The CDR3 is CASRPGSNEKLFF. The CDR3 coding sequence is TGTGCCAGCAGACCGGGATCTAATGAAAAACTGTTTTTT.

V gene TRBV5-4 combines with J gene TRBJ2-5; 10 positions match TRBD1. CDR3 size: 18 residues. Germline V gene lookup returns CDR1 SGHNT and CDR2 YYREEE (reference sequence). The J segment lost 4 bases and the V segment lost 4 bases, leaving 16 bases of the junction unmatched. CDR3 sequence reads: CASSPDRGLAAFRETQYF. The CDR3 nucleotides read TGTGCCAGCAGCCCCGACAGGGGGCTAGCGGCCTTCCGAGAGACCCAGTACTTC.

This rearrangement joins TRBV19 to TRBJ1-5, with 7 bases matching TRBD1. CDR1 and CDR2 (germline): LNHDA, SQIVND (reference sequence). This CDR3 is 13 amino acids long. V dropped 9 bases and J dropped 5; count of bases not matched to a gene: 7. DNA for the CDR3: TGTGCCAGCGACACAGGGACAGATCAGCCCCAGCATTTT. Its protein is CASDTGTDQPQHF.

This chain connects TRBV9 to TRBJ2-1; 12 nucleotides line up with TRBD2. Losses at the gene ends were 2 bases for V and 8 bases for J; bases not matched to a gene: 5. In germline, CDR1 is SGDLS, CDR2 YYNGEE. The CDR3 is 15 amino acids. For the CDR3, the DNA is TGTGCCAGCAGCGTTGTGACTAGCGGGAGCCATGAGCAGTTCTTC. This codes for CASSVVTSGSHEQFF.

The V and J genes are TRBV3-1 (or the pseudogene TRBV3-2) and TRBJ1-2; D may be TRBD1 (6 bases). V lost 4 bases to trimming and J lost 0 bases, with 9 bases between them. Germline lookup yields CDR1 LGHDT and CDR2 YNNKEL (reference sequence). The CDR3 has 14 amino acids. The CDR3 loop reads CASSPWTANYGYTF. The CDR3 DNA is TGTGCCAGCAGCCCGTGGACAGCTAACTATGGCTACACCTTC.

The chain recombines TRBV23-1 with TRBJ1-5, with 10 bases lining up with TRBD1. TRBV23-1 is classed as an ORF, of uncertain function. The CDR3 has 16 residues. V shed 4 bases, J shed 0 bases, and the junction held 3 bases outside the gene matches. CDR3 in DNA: TGCGCCAGCAGTCGGGACAGGGGCCATAGCAATCAGCCCCAGCATTTT. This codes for CASSRDRGHSNQPQHF.